The present entry profiles one T cell receptor beta chain with its context. Its antigen is undetermined. This entry comes from a study of OX40 agonist ivuxolimab in advanced cancers. Overall study findings and caveats: Among T cells, CD8+ cells averaged more expanded clones than CD4+ cells.

Method: immunoSEQ multiplex PCR; TCRdb's copy keeps in-frame clones and lacks some. The sample has about 88,000 clones, around 85% seen once. Per the germline V gene, CDR1 is LGHNA and CDR2 is YNFKEQ. With 1 base clipped from V and 2 bases from J, the junction kept 7 bases outside the gene matches. CDR3 length: 17 amino acids. Sampled blood was obtained at baseline, cycle 4 day 1, and cycle 7 day 1. The sample here was CD4+ or CD8+ T cells sorted from blood, taken in a trial of the OX40 agonist ivuxolimab. The TCR was taken from an adult with an advanced solid tumor such as melanoma, head and neck, liver or kidney cancer. The rearrangement links TRBV4-2 to TRBJ2-7; 11 nucleotides line up with TRBD2. For the CDR3, the DNA is TGTGCCAGCAGCCAAGTAACTAGCGGGAGTTCAACCTACGAGCAGTACTTC. Its translation is CASSQVTSGSSTYEQYF.